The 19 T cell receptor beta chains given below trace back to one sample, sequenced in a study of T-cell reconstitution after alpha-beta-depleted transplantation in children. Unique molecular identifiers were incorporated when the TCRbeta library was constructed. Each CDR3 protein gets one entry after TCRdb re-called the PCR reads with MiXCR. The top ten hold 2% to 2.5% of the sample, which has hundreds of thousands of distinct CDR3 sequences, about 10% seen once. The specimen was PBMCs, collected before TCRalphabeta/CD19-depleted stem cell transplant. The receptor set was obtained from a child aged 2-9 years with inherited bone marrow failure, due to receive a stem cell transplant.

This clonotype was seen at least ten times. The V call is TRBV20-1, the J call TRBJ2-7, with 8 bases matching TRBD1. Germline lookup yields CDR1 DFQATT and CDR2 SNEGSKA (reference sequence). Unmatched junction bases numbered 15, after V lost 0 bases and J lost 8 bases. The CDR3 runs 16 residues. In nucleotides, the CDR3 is TGCAGTGCTAGAGACCCTGCTGTCGGACAGGGTAACAAGCAGTACTTC. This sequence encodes CSARDPAVGQGNKQYF.

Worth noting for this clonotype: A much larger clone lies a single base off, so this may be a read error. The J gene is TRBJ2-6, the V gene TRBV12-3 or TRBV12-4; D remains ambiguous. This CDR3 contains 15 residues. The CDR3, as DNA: TGTGTCAGCAGTTTAAGAGGTACTGGGGCCAACGTCCTGACTTTC. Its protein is CVSSLRGTGANVLTF.

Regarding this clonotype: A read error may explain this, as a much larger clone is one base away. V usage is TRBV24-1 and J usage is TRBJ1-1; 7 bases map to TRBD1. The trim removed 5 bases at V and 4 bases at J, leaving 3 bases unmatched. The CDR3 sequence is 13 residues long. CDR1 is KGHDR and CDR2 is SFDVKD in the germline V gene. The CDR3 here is CATSGRGATEAFF. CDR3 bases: TGTGCCACCAGTGGCAGGGGGGCCACTGAAGCTTTCTTT.

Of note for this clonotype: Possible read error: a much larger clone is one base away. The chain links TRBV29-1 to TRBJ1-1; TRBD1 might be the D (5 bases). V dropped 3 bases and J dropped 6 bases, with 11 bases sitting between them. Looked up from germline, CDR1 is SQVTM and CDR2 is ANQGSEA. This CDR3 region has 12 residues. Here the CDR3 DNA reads TGCAGCGTTGATGGGACGGATCCTGAAGCTTTCTTT. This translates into CSVDGTDPEAFF.

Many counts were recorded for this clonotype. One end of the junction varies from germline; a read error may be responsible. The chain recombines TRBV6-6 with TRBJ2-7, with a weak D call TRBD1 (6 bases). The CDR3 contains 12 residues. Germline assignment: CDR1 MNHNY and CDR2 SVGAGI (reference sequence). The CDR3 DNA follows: TGTGCCAGCACCCTGACAGGCTACGAGCTGTACTTC. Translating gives CASTLTGYELYF.

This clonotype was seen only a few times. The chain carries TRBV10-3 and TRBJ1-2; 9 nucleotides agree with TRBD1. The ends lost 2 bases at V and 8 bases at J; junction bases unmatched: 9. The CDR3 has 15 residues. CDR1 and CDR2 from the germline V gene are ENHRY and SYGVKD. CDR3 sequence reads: CAISERGQGIFGYTF. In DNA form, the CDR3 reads TGTGCCATCAGTGAGAGGGGACAGGGAATCTTCGGCTACACCTTC.

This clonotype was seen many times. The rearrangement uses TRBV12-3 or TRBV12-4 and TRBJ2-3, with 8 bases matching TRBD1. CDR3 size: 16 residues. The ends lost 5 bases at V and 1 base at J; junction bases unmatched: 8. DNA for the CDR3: TGTGCCAGCAGTCACAGCCGGGACAGGCGCACAGATACGCAGTATTTT. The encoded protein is CASSHSRDRRTDTQYF.

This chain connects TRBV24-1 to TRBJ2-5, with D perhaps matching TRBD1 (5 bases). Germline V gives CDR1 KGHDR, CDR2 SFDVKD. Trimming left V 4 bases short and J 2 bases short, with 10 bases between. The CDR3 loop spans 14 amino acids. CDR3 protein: CATSETGWQETQYF. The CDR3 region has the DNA TGTGCCACCAGTGAAACAGGCTGGCAAGAGACCCAGTACTTC.

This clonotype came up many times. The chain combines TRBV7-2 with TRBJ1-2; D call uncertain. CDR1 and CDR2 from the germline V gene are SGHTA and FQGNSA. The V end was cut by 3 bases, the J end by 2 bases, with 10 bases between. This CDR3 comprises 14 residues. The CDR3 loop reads CASSLRLQNYGYTF. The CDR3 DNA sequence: TGTGCCAGCAGCTTGAGGCTACAGAACTATGGCTACACCTTC.

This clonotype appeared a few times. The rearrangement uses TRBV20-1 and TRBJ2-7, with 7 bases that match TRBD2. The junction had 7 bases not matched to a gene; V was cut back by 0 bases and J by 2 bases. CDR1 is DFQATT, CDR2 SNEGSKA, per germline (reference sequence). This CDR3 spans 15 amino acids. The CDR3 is CSARDRDYGTYEQYF. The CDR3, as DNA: TGCAGTGCTAGAGACCGGGACTACGGGACCTACGAGCAGTACTTC.

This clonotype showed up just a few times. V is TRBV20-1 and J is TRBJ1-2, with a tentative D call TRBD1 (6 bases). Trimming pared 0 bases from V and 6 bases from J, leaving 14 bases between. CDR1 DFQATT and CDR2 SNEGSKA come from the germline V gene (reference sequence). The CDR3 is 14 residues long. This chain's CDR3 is CSARDPQAGDGYTF. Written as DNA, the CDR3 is TGCAGTGCTAGAGACCCTCAGGCAGGGGATGGCTACACCTTC.

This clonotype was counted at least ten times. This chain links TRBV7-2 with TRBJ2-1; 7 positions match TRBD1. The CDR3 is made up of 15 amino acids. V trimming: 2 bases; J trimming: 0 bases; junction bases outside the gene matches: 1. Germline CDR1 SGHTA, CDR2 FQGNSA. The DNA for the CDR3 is TGTGCCAGCAGCTTAAACAGGGGCTCCTACAATGAGCAGTTCTTC. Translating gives CASSLNRGSYNEQFF.

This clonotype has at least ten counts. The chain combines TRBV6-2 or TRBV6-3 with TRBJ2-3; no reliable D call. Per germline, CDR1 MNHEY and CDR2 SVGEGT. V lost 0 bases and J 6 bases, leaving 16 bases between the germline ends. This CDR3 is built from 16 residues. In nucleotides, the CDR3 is TGTGCCAGCAGTTACTCGACCGACTCGACCTGGGATACGCAGTATTTT. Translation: CASSYSTDSTWDTQYF.

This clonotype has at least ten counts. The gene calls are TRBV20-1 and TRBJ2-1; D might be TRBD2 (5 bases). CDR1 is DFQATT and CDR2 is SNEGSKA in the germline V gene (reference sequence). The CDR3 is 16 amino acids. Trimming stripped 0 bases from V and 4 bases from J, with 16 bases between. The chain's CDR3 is CSARDPGLLIYNEQFF. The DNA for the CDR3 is TGCAGTGCTAGAGATCCAGGACTCCTTATTTACAATGAGCAGTTCTTC.

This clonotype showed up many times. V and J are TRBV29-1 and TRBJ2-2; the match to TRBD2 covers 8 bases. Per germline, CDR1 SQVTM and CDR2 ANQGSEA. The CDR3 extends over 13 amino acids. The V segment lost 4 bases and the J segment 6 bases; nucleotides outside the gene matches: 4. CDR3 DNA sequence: TGCAGCGTTGGGGGACTAGAGCCCGGGGAGCTGTTTTTT. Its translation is CSVGGLEPGELFF.

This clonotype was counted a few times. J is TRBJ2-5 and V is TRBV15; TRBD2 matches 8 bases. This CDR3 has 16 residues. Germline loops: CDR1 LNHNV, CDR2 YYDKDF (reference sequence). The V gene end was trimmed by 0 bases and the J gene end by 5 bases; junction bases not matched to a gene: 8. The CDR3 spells CATSREPGRAVETQYF. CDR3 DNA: TGTGCCACCAGCAGAGAGCCCGGGAGGGCCGTGGAGACCCAGTACTTC. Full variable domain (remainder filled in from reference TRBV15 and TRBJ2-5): DAMVIQNPRYQVTQFGKPVTLSCSQTLNHNVMYWYQQKSSQAPKLLFHYYDKDFNNEADTPDNFQSRRPNTSFCFLDIRSPGLGDTAMYLCATSREPGRAVETQYFGPGTRLLVL.

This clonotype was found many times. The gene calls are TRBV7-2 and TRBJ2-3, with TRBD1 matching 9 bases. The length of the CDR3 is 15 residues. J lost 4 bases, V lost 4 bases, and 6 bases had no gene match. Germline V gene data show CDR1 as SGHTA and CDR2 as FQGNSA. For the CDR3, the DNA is TGTGCCAGCAGCTCTGGACAGGGGACGGCAGATACGCAGTATTTT. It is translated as CASSSGQGTADTQYF.

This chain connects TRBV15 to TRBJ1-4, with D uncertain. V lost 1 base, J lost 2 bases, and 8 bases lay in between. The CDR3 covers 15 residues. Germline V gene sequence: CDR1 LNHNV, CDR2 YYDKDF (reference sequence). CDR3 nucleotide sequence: TGTGCCACCAGCAGAGGCTTGGGGACTAATGAAAAACTGTTTTTT. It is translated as CATSRGLGTNEKLFF.

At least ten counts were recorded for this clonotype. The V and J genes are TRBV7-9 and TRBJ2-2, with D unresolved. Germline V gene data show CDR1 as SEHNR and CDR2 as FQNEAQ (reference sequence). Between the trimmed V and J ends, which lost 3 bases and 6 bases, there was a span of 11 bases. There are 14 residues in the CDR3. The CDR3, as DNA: TGTGCCAGCAGCTTTCCCCTCAGCTCCGGGGAGCTGTTTTTT. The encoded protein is CASSFPLSSGELFF.